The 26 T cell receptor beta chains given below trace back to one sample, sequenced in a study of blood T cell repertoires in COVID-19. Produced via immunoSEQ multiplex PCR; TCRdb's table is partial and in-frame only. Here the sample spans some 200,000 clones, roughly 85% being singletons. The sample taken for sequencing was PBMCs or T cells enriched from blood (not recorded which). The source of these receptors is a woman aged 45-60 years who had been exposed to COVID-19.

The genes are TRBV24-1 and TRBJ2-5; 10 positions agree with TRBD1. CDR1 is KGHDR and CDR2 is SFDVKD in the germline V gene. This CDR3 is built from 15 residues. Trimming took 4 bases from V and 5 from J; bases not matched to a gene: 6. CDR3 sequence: CATSERQGAGETQYF. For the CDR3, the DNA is TGTGCCACCAGTGAGCGACAGGGGGCAGGGGAGACCCAGTACTTC.

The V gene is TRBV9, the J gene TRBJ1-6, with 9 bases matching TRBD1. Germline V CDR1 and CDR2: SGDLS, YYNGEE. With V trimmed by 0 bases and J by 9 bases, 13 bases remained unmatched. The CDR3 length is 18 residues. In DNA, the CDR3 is TGTGCCAGCAGCGTAGGGGGGGGACAGGGTACGGACAGTTCACCCCTCCACTTT. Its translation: CASSVGGGQGTDSSPLHF.

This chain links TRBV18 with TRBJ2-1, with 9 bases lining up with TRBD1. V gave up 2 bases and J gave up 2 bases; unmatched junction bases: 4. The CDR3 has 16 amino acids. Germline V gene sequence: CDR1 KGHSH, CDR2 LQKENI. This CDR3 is CASSPERTGAYNEQFF. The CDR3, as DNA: TGTGCCAGCTCACCAGAACGGACAGGGGCCTACAATGAGCAGTTCTTC.

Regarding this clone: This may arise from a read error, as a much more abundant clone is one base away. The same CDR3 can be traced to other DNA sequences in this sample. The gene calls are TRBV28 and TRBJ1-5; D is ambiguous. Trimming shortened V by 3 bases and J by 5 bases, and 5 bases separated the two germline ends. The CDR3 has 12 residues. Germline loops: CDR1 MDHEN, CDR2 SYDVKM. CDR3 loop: CASSLEDQPQHF. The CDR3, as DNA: TGTGCCAGCAGTTTGGAGGATCAGCCCCAGCATTTT.

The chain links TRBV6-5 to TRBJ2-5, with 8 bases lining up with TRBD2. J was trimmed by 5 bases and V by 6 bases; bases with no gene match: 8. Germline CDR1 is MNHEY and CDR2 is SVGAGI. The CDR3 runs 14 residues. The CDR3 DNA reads TGTGCCAGCAGCCCGGGACTAGTGGGCGAGACCCAGTACTTC. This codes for CASSPGLVGETQYF.

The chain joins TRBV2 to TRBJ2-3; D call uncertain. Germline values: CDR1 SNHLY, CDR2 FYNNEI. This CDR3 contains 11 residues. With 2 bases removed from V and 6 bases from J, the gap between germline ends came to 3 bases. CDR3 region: CASSELDTQYF. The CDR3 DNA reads TGTGCCAGCAGTGAACTGGATACGCAGTATTTT. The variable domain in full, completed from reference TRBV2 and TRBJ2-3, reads EPEVTQTPSHQVTQMGQEVILRCVPISNHLYFYWYRQILGQKVEFLVSFYNNEISEKSEIFDDQFSVERPDGSNFTLKIRSTKLEDSAMYFCASSELDTQYFGPGTRLTVL.

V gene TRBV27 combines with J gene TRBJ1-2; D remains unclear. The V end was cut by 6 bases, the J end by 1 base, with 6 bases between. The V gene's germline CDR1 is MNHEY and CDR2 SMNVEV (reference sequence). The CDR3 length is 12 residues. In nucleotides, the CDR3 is TGTGCCAGCAGGAACAGTAACTATGGCTACACCTTC. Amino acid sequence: CASRNSNYGYTF.

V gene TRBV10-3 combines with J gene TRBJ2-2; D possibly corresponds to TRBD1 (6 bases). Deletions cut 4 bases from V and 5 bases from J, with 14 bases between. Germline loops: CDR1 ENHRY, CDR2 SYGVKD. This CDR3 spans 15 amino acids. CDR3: CAISGSGGRTGELFF. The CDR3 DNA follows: TGTGCCATCAGTGGAAGTGGGGGCAGGACCGGGGAGCTGTTTTTT.

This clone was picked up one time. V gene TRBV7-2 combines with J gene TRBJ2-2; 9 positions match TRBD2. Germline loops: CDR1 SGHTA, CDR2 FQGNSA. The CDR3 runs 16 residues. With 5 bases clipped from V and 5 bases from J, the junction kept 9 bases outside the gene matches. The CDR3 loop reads CASSALQAGGTGELFF. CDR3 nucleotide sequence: TGTGCCAGCAGCGCACTGCAAGCGGGGGGTACCGGGGAGCTGTTTTTT.

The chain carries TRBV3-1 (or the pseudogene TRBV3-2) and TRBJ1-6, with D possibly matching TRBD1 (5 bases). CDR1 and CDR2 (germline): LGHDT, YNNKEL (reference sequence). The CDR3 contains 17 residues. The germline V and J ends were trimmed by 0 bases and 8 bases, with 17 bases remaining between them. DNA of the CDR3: TGTGCCAGCAGCCAAGAAGCCTACAGGATTGTAGATTCACCCCTCCACTTT. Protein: CASSQEAYRIVDSPLHF.

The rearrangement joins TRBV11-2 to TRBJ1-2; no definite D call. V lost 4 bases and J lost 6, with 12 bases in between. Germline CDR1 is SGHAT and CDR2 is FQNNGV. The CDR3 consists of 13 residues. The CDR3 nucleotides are TGTGCCAGCAGCTATAGGGAGGTAAATGGCTACACCTTC. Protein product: CASSYREVNGYTF.

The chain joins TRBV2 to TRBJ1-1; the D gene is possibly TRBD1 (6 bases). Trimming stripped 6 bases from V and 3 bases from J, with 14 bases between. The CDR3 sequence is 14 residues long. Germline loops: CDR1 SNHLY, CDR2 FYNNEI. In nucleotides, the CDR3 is TGTGCCAGCAGCCGGGGGGCAGGGGACACTGAAGCTTTCTTT. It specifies CASSRGAGDTEAFF.

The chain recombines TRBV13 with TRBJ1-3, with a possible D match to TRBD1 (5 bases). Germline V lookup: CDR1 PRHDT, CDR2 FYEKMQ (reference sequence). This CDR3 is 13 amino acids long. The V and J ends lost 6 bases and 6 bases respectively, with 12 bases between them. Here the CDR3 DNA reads TGTGCCAGCAGGCAGGGAAGGGAAAACACCATATATTTT. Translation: CASRQGRENTIYF.

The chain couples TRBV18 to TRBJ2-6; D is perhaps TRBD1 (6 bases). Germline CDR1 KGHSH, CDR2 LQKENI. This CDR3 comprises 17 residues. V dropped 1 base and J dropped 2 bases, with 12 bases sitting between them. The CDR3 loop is CASSPRQGYPGANVLTF. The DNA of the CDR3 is TGTGCCAGCTCACCACGGCAGGGGTACCCTGGGGCCAACGTCCTGACTTTC.

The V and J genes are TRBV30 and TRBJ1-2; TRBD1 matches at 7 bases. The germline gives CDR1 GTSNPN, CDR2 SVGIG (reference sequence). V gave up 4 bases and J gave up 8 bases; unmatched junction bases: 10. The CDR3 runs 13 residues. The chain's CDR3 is CAWKFKGAQGYTF. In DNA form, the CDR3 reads TGTGCCTGGAAGTTTAAGGGGGCGCAAGGCTACACCTTC.

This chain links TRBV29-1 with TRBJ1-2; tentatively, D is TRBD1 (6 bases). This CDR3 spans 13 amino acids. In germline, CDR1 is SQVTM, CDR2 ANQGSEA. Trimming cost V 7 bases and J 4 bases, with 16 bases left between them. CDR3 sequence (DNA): TGCAGCGCCGTGTGGGGGCAAAGCTATGGCTACACCTTC. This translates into CSAVWGQSYGYTF.

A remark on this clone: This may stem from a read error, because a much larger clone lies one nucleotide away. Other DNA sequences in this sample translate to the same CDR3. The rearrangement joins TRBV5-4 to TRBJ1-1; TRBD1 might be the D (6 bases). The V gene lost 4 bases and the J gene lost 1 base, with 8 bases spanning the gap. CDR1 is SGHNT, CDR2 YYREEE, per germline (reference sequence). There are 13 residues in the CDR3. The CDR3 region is CASSRGGNTEAFF. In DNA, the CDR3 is TGTGCCAGCAGCCGAGGGGGGAACACTGAAGCTTTCTTT.

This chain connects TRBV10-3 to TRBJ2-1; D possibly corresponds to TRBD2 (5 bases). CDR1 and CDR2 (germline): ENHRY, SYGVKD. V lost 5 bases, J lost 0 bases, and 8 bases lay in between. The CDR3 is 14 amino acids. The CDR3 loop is CAISSTNSYNEQFF. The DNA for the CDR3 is TGTGCCATCAGTTCGACTAACTCCTACAATGAGCAGTTCTTC.

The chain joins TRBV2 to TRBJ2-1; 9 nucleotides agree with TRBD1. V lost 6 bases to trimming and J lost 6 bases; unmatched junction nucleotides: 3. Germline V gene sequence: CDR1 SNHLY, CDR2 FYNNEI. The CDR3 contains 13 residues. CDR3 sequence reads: CASSAGQGNEQFF. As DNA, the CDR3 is TGTGCCAGCAGCGCGGGACAGGGCAATGAGCAGTTCTTC.

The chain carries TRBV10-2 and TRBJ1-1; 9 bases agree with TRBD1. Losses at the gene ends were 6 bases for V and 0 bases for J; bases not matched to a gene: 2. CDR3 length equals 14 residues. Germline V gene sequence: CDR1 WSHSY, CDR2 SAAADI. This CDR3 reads CASRGTGLNTEAFF. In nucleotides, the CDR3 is TGCGCCAGCAGGGGGACAGGGCTGAACACTGAAGCTTTCTTT.

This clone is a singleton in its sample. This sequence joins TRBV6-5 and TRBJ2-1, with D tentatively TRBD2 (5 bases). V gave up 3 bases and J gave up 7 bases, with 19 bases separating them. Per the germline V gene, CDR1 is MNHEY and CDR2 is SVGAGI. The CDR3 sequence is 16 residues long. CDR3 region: CASSYQRLTESNEQFF. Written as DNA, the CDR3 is TGTGCCAGCAGTTATCAGAGACTAACCGAAAGTAATGAGCAGTTCTTC.

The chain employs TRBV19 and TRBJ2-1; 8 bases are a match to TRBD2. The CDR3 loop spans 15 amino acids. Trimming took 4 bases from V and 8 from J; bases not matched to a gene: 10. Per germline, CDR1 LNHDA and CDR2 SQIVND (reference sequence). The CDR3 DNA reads TGTGCCAGTAGTAAAAAGGGACTAGTTTCCTATGAGCAGTTCTTC. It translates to CASSKKGLVSYEQFF.

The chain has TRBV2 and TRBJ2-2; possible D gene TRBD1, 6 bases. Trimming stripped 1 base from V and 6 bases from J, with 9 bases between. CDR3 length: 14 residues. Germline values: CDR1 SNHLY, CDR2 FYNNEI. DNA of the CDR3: TGTGCCAGCAGTGAAGTCAGGGGTGCCGGGGAGCTGTTTTTT. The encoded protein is CASSEVRGAGELFF.

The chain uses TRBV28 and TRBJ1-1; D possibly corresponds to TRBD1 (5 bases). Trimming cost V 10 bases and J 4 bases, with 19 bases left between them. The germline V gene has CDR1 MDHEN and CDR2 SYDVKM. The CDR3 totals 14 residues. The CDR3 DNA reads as TGTGCCACCTCCGGAGAAGGGGTTATCACTGAAGCTTTCTTT. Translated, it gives CATSGEGVITEAFF.

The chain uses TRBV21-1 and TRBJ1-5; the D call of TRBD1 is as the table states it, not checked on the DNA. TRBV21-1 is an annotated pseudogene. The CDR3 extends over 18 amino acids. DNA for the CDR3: TGTGCCAGCAGCAAATTAGGGGGCCCAGGGAGGCAAAATCAGCCCCAGCATTTT. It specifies CASSKLGGPGRQNQPQHF.

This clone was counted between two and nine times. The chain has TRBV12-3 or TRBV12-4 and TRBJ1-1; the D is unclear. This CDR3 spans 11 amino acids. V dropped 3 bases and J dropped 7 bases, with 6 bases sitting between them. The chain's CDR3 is CASSLVDEAFF. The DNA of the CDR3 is TGTGCCAGCAGTTTGGTAGATGAAGCTTTCTTT.